These 20 T cell receptor beta chains were all obtained from the same sample, sequenced in a study of monozygotic twins with cystic fibrosis. The assay was immunoSEQ multiplex PCR, and TCRdb's table has in-frame clones only and misses some. Of under 30,000 clones listed, 90% are singletons. Specimen: blood. Every receptor here comes from a girl aged 2 to 9 with cystic fibrosis.

This chain uses TRBV11-2 with TRBJ1-1; no definite D call. V shed 7 bases and J shed 5 bases, with 14 bases lying between them. Germline V lookup: CDR1 SGHAT, CDR2 FQNNGV. The CDR3 is made up of 13 amino acids. The chain's CDR3 is CASKQPPRTEAFF. In nucleotides, the CDR3 is TGTGCCAGCAAACAACCGCCTCGGACTGAAGCTTTCTTT.

The genes are TRBV7-9 and TRBJ2-7; no clear D gene. Per the germline V gene, CDR1 is SEHNR and CDR2 is FQNEAQ (reference sequence). The CDR3 spans 13 residues. V was cut by 0 bases and J by 6 bases, with 9 bases left in between. DNA for the CDR3: TGTGCCAGCAGCTTAGCACTAATCGGCGAGCAGTACTTC. Translation: CASSLALIGEQYF.

The chain combines TRBV4-1 with TRBJ2-7; D possibly corresponds to TRBD1 (5 bases). Germline V CDR1 and CDR2: MGHRA, YSYEKL. V was clipped by 1 base and J by 7 bases, with 20 bases between them. The CDR3 has 16 residues. The CDR3: CASSQAPIQGSLEQYF. CDR3 DNA sequence: TGCGCCAGCAGCCAAGCACCCATTCAGGGTTCCTTGGAGCAGTACTTC.

Only a few counts were recorded for this clone. The CDR3 DNA is TGCGCCCAGCGGTTTGAAAAACTGTTTTTT. Translating it yields CAQRFEKLFF. This chain links TRBV10-2 with TRBJ1-4; D remains unclear. V dropped 11 bases and J dropped 7 bases, with 8 bases sitting between them. Per the germline V gene, CDR1 is WSHSY and CDR2 is SAAADI. The CDR3 contains 10 residues.

This sequence joins TRBV30 and TRBJ2-7, with D perhaps matching TRBD1 or TRBD2 (5 bases each). The V end lost 0 bases, the J end lost 0 bases, and 12 bases lay between the germline ends. This CDR3 is 15 amino acids long. CDR1 GTSNPN and CDR2 SVGIG come from the germline V gene (reference sequence). The CDR3 here is CAWSVPGAFSYEQYF. In nucleotides, the CDR3 is TGTGCCTGGAGTGTACCCGGGGCGTTCTCCTACGAGCAGTACTTC.

The chain links TRBV4-1 to TRBJ1-2; no clear D gene. Germline values: CDR1 MGHRA, CDR2 YSYEKL. CDR3 length: 14 amino acids. V lost 0 bases and J 6 bases, leaving 11 bases between the germline ends. CDR3 loop: CASSQEARIDGYTF. Written as DNA, the CDR3 is TGCGCCAGCAGCCAAGAGGCGCGAATTGATGGCTACACCTTC.

This chain connects TRBV10-1 to TRBJ2-7; D call uncertain. Germline CDR1 WNHNN, CDR2 SYGVQD (reference sequence). V was trimmed by 7 bases and J by 5 bases, leaving 6 bases between them. The CDR3 spans 10 residues. CDR3 coding DNA: TGCGCCAGCATTGATGACGAGCAGTACTTC. Its protein product is CASIDDEQYF.

The J gene is TRBJ2-7, the V gene TRBV27; the D gene is possibly TRBD1 (5 bases). The germline V and J ends were trimmed by 10 bases and 4 bases, with 20 bases remaining between them. From germline, CDR1 is MNHEY and CDR2 SMNVEV (reference sequence). This CDR3 region has 14 residues. CDR3 DNA sequence: TGTGCCACCCGACCCCCCGACAGCCTTTACGAGCAGTACTTC. This encodes CATRPPDSLYEQYF.

This clone was detected only once. The V and J genes are TRBV30 and TRBJ1-4; TRBD1 agrees at 8 bases. The CDR3 totals 14 residues. J gave up 2 bases and V 5 bases, and 4 bases lay outside the gene matches. Germline V gene lookup returns CDR1 GTSNPN and CDR2 SVGIG (reference sequence). In nucleotides, the CDR3 is TGTGCCTGGGGACAGGGTGGCACTAATGAAAAACTGTTTTTT. It specifies CAWGQGGTNEKLFF. The variable domain in full, completed from reference TRBV30 and TRBJ1-4, reads SQTIHQWPATLVQPVGSPLSLECTVEGTSNPNLYWYRQAAGRGLQLLFYSVGIGQISSEVPQNLSASRPQDRQFILSSKKLLLSDSGFYLCAWGQGGTNEKLFFGSGTQLSVL.

CDR3 nucleotides: TGTGCCAGTAGTATAAGGGCAGGGGACTCACCCCTCCACTTT. Translating it yields CASSIRAGDSPLHF. The rearrangement links TRBV19 to TRBJ1-6, with D maybe TRBD1 (6 bases). Germline lookup yields CDR1 LNHDA and CDR2 SQIVND (reference sequence). Trimming shortened V by 2 bases and J by 10 bases, and 12 bases separated the two germline ends. This CDR3 contains 14 residues.

DNA of the CDR3: TGCAGTTCCGGACAGGGCTATGGCTACACCTTC. Translating it yields CSSGQGYGYTF. This chain uses TRBV20-1 with TRBJ1-2; 8 nucleotides agree with TRBD1. CDR3 length equals 11 residues. The ends lost 8 bases at V and 4 bases at J; junction bases unmatched: 3. Looked up from germline, CDR1 is DFQATT and CDR2 is SNEGSKA (reference sequence).

The CDR3 coding sequence is TGTGCCAGCAGGGGGGACAGCCCTTCCTACGAGCAGTACTTC. Translated, it gives CASRGDSPSYEQYF. The chain carries TRBV27 and TRBJ2-7; TRBD1 matches at 7 bases. V was pared by 6 bases and J by 1 base, with 6 bases of the junction left unmatched. Germline V lookup: CDR1 MNHEY, CDR2 SMNVEV (reference sequence). The CDR3 is 14 residues long.

The rearrangement uses TRBV29-1 and TRBJ2-3, with 13 bases matching TRBD2. CDR3 size: 14 residues. Looked up from germline, CDR1 is SQVTM and CDR2 is ANQGSEA. Trimming took 4 bases from V and 4 from J; bases not matched to a gene: 2. The CDR3, as DNA: TGCAGCGTTGGCACTAGCGGGGGGGCAGATACGCAGTATTTT. Amino acids: CSVGTSGGADTQYF.

The chain links TRBV4-3 to TRBJ2-7; TRBD1 aligns across 8 bases. This CDR3 is built from 16 residues. With 2 bases clipped from V and 2 bases from J, the junction kept 8 bases outside the gene matches. Germline loops: CDR1 LGHNA, CDR2 YSLEER. CDR3 region: CASSQWPWDRTYEQYF. The DNA of the CDR3 is TGCGCCAGCAGCCAATGGCCCTGGGACAGGACCTACGAGCAGTACTTC.

The chain recombines TRBV2 with TRBJ2-7; perhaps TRBD2 as D (6 bases). Trimming cost V 7 bases and J 5 bases, with 9 bases left between them. CDR1 and CDR2 (germline): SNHLY, FYNNEI. This CDR3 spans 11 amino acids. This CDR3 reads CASTEGNEQYF. The CDR3 nucleotides read TGTGCCAGCACGGAGGGGAACGAGCAGTACTTC.

V usage is TRBV29-1 and J usage is TRBJ1-2; 11 bases are a match to TRBD1. The CDR3 has 12 amino acids. The trim removed 8 bases at V and 8 bases at J, leaving 7 bases unmatched. The V gene's germline CDR1 is SQVTM and CDR2 ANQGSEA. This chain's CDR3 is CSRGQGAEGYTF. As DNA, the CDR3 is TGCAGCCGCGGACAGGGGGCGGAGGGCTACACCTTC.

The rearrangement uses TRBV6-4 and TRBJ2-3, with no clear D. This CDR3 spans 15 amino acids. Germline V lookup: CDR1 MRHNA, CDR2 SNTAGT. The V end was cut by 3 bases, the J end by 2 bases, with 12 bases between. CDR3 sequence reads: CASSDRGRYTDTQYF. In nucleotides, the CDR3 is TGTGCCAGCAGTGATCGCGGCAGGTACACAGATACGCAGTATTTT.

V usage is TRBV6-1 and J usage is TRBJ2-7, with a tentative D call TRBD1 (7 bases). This CDR3 has 15 amino acids. The germline V gene has CDR1 MNHNS and CDR2 SASEGT. V was trimmed by 2 bases and J by 1 base, leaving 12 bases between them. The CDR3 protein is CASSESRGVSYEQYF. Here the CDR3 DNA reads TGTGCCAGCAGTGAAAGCAGGGGGGTATCCTACGAGCAGTACTTC.

V usage is TRBV5-4 and J usage is TRBJ2-1; a weak D match, TRBD2 (6 bases). This CDR3 comprises 15 residues. Germline V lookup: CDR1 SGHNT, CDR2 YYREEE (reference sequence). The V end lost 0 bases, the J end lost 7 bases, and 14 bases lay between the germline ends. CDR3 coding DNA: TGTGCCAGCAGCTTGGTCGGGACTTCGGGTAATGAGCAGTTCTTC. It yields the protein CASSLVGTSGNEQFF.

The chain combines TRBV11-1 with TRBJ2-7; a weak D match, TRBD1 (7 bases). The germline V gene encodes CDR1 SGHAT and CDR2 FQDESV (reference sequence). The length of the CDR3 is 15 residues. V dropped 5 bases and J dropped 2 bases, with 16 bases sitting between them. CDR3 loop: CASSHNRGGTYEQYF. The CDR3 bases are TGTGCCAGCAGCCACAACAGGGGAGGTACCTACGAGCAGTACTTC.